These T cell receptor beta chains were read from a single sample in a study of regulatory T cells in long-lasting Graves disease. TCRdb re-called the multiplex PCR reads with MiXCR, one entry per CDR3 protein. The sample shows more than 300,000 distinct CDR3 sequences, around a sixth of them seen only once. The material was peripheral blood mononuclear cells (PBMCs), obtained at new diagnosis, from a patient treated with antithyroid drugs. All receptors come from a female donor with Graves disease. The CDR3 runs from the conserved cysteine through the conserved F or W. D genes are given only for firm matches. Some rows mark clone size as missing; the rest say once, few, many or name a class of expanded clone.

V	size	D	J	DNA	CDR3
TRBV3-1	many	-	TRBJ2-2	TGTGCCAGCAGCCAAGTGGTGGACACCGGGGAGCTGTTTTTT	CASSQVVDTGELFF
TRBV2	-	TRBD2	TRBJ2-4	TGTGCCAGCAGTGAAGCGACCCAAAGACTAGCGGTCGCCAAAAACATTCAGTACTTC	CASSEATQRLAVAKNIQYF
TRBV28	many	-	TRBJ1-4	TGTGCCAGCAGTGAGATGGGGGAACCAACTAATGAAAAACTGTTTTTT	CASSEMGEPTNEKLFF
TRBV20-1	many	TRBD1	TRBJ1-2	TGCAGTGCTACAGGGGGCCTCAACTATGGCTACACCTTC	CSATGGLNYGYTF
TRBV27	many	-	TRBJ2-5	TGTGCCAGCAGTCCCTGGACGGGTGGAGAGACCCAGTACTTC	CASSPWTGGETQYF
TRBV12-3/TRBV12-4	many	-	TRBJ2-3	TGTGCCAGCAGTTCCAGCCCGACAGATACGCAGTATTTT	CASSSSPTDTQYF
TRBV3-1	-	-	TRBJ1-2	TGTGCCAGCAGCCAAGTTCCAACTCACTCCCGTCACTATGGCTACACCTTC	CASSQVPTHSRHYGYTF
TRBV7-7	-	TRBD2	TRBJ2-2	TGTGCTAGCAGCTTTGGGACTAGCGGTGTCACCGGGGAGCTGTTTTTT	CASSFGTSGVTGELFF
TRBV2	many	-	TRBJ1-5	TGTGCCAGCAGTGAAGGTCTCGCCCGTAGCAATCAGCCCCAGCATTTT	CASSEGLARSNQPQHF
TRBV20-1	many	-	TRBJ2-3	TGCAGTGCTAGGCGGGGCGGGAACACAGATACGCAGTATTTT	CSARRGGNTDTQYF
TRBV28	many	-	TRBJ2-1	TGTGCCAGCAGTCTTGGACTGGGGGGACTGATCTACAATGAGCAGTTCTTC	CASSLGLGGLIYNEQFF
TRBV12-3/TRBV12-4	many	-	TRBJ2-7	TGTGCCAGCAGTTTAGCGCCAGACTCCTACGAGCAGTACTTC	CASSLAPDSYEQYF
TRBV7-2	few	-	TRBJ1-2	TGTGCCAGCAGCCTAGCTGGCAGAGACTATGGCTACACCTTC	CASSLAGRDYGYTF